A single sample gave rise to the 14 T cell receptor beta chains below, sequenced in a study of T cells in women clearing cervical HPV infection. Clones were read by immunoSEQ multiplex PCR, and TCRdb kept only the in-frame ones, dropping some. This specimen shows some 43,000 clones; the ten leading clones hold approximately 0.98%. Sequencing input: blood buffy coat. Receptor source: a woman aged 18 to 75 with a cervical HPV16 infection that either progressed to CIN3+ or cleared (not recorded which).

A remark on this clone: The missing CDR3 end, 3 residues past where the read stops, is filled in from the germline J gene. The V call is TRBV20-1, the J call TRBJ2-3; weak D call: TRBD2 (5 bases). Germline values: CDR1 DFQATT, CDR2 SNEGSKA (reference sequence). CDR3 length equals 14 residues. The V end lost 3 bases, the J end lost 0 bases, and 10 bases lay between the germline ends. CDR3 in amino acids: CSARPGVSTDTQYF. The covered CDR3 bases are TGCAGTGCTAGGCCCGGGGTTAGCACAGATACG.

CDR3 DNA, as far as it was read: TGCAGTGCGAACGCTCAGGGAGAGTCTTTGTACGAG. It encodes CSANAQGESLYE. The complete CDR3 sequence is CSANAQGESLYEQYF. This chain connects TRBV20-1 to TRBJ2-7; D is tentatively TRBD1 or TRBD2 (5 bases each). Read data end 3 residues before the CDR3 end; the end is taken from the germline J gene. CDR1 is DFQATT, CDR2 SNEGSKA, per germline (reference sequence). Trimming shortened V by 6 bases and J by 4 bases, and 22 bases separated the two germline ends. This CDR3 has 15 amino acids.

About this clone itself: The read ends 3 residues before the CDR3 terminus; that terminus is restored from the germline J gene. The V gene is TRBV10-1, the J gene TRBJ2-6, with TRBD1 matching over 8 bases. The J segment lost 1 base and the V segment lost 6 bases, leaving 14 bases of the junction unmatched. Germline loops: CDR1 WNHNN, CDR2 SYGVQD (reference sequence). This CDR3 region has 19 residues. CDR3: CASRYWTGRRRSGANVLTF. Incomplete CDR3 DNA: TGCGCCAGCAGGTACTGGACAGGGCGCAGGAGGTCTGGGGCCAACGTC.

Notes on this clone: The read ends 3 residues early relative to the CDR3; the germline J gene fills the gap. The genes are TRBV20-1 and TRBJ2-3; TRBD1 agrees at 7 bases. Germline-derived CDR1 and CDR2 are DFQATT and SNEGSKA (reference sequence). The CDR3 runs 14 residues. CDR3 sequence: CSARGGQSNQPQYF. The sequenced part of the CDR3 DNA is TGCAGTGCTAGAGGGGGACAGAGCAATCAGCCG.

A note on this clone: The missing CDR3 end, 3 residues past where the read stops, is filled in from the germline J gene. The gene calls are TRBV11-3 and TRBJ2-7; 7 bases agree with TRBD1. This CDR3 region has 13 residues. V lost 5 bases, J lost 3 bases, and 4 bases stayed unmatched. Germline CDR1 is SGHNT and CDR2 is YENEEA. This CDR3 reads CASSDRDSYEQYF. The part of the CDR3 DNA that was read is TGTGCCAGCAGCGATAGGGACAGCTACGAG. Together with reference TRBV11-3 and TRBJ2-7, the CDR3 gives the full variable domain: EAGVVQSPRYKIIEKKQPVAFWCNPISGHNTLYWYLQNLGQGPELLIRYENEEAVDDSQLPKDRFSAERLKGVDSTLKIQPAELGDSAVYLCASSDRDSYEQYFGPGTRLTVT.

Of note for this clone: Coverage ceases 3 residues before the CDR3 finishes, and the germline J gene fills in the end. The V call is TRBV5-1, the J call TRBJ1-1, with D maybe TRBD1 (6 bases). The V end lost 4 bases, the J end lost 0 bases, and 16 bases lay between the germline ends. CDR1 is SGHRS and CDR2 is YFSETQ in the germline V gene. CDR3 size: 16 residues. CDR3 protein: CASSQTTGLVNTEAFF. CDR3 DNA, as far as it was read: TGCGCCAGCAGCCAAACGACAGGCTTAGTGAACACTGAA. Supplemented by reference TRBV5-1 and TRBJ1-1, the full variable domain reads KAGVTQTPRYLIKTRGQQVTLSCSPISGHRSVSWYQQTPGQGLQFLFEYFSETQRNKGNFPGRFSGRQFSNSRSEMNVSTLELGDSALYLCASSQTTGLVNTEAFFGQGTRLTVV.

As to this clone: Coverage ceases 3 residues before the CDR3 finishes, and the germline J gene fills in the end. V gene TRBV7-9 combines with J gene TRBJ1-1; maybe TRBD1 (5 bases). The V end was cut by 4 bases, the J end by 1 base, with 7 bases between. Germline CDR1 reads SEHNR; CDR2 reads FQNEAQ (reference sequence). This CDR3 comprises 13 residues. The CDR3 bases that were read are TGTGCCAGCAGCTATACAGGGAACACTGAA. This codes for CASSYTGNTE. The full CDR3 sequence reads CASSYTGNTEAFF.

The part of the CDR3 DNA that was read is TGTGCCACCAGTGACGGTACAGGGATTTACGAG. Translating it yields CATSDGTGIYE. The entire CDR3 reads CATSDGTGIYEQYF. The chain uses TRBV24-1 and TRBJ2-7, with D perhaps matching TRBD1 (6 bases). The read finishes 3 residues shy of the CDR3 end, and the germline J gene is used to complete it. The V gene lost 4 bases and the J gene lost 4 bases, with 13 bases spanning the gap. CDR3 length: 14 residues. Germline CDR1 is KGHDR and CDR2 is SFDVKD.

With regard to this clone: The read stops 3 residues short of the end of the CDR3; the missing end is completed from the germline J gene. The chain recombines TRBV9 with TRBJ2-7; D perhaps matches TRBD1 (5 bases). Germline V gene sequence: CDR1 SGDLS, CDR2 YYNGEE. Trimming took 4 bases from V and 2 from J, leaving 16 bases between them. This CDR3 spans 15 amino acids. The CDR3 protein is CASSPQGRVAYEQYF. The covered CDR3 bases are TGTGCCAGCAGCCCCCAGGGCAGGGTGGCCTACGAG. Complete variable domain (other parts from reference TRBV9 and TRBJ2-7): DSGVTQTPKHLITATGQRVTLRCSPRSGDLSVYWYQQSLDQGLQFLIQYYNGEERAKGNILERFSAQQFPDLHSELNLSSLELGDSALYFCASSPQGRVAYEQYFGPGTRLTVT.

The CDR3 DNA, read in part, is TGTGCCAGCAGTTTAGGACAGGGTGGCGACGAG. The encoded protein is CASSLGQGGDE. The whole CDR3 protein reads CASSLGQGGDEQYF. The gene calls are TRBV28 and TRBJ2-7, with 8 positions matching TRBD1. The CDR3 is cut off 3 residues early in the read; its end comes from the germline J gene. This CDR3 is 14 amino acids long. J lost 5 bases, V lost 2 bases, and 5 bases had no gene match. The germline CDR1 and CDR2 sequences are MDHEN and SYDVKM.

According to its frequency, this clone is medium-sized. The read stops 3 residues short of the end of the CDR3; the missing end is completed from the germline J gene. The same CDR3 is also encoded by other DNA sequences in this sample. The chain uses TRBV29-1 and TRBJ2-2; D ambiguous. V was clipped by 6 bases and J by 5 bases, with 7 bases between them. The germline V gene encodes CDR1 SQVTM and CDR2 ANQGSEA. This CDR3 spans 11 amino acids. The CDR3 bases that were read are TGCAGCGTCCAGAGAACCGGGGAG. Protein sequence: CSVQRTGE. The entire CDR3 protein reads CSVQRTGELFF.

The covered CDR3 bases are TGCGCCAGCAGCTTGGCCCCGCTCGGGAGCTGGGGCGCAGATACG. It encodes CASSLAPLGSWGADT. From start to end, the CDR3 is CASSLAPLGSWGADTQYF. V and J are TRBV5-1 and TRBJ2-3, with a weak D call TRBD2 (6 bases). The CDR3 extends 3 residues past the end of the read, so its final part is completed from the germline J gene. The germline gives CDR1 SGHRS, CDR2 YFSETQ. This CDR3 comprises 18 residues. Trimming removed 0 bases from V and 4 bases from J, with 21 bases in between.

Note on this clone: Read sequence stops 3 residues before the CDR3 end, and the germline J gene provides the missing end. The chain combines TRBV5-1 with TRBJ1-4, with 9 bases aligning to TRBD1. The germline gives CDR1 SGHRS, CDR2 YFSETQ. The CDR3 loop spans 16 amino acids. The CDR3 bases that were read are TGCGCCAGCAGCCAATCCCCCGGGACAGGGTTATCACCA. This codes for CASSQSPGTGLSP. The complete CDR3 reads CASSQSPGTGLSPLFF.

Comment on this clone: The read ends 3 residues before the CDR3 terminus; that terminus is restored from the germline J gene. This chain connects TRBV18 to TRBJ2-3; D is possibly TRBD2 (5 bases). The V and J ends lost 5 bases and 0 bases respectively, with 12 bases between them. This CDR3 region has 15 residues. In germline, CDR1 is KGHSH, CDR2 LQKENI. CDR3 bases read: TGTGCCAGCTCATTTAGCGTACCTAGCACAGATACG. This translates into CASSFSVPSTDT. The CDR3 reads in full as CASSFSVPSTDTQYF.